The 7 T cell receptor beta chains listed next were all sequenced from one sample in a study of blood T cell repertoires in COVID-19. Assay: immunoSEQ multiplex PCR; the TCRdb copy retains only in-frame clones and omits some. Counted here are approximately 210,000 clones, 75% to 85% occurring once; the ten biggest clones make up about an eighth. Sequences were obtained from PBMCs or T cells enriched from blood (not recorded which). These receptors came from a man in his forties or fifties who had recovered from COVID-19.

V usage is TRBV30 and J usage is TRBJ2-1; possibly TRBD2 for D (5 bases). Trimming took off 3 bases at V and 6 bases at J, with 9 bases between the two ends. This CDR3 is built from 12 residues. The V gene's germline CDR1 is GTSNPN and CDR2 SVGIG (reference sequence). In DNA form, the CDR3 reads TGTGCCTGGAGCCTAGCCATCAATGAGCAGTTCTTC. This gives the protein CAWSLAINEQFF.

The chain couples TRBV9 to TRBJ2-3; 8 nucleotides agree with TRBD1. Germline assignment: CDR1 SGDLS and CDR2 YYNGEE. Unmatched junction bases numbered 6, after V lost 4 bases and J lost 2 bases. The CDR3 length is 15 residues. The CDR3 bases are TGTGCCAGCAGCCCTTGGACAGGGTCCACAGATACGCAGTATTTT. Encoded protein: CASSPWTGSTDTQYF.

The chain recombines TRBV7-6 with TRBJ2-5; no reliable D call. The CDR3 consists of 12 residues. The germline gives CDR1 SGHVS, CDR2 FNYEAQ. The V and J ends lost 5 bases and 2 bases respectively, with 6 bases between them. CDR3 protein: CASSQDQETQYF. The CDR3 DNA sequence: TGTGCCAGCAGCCAGGATCAAGAGACCCAGTACTTC.

This chain joins TRBV7-9 and TRBJ2-7; possibly TRBD2 for D (5 bases). The CDR3 is 14 amino acids. Trimming left V 4 bases short and J 6 bases short, with 16 bases between. The germline CDR1 and CDR2 sequences are SEHNR and FQNEAQ (reference sequence). The CDR3 sequence is CASSSPRTGSEQYF. The CDR3 nucleotides are TGTGCCAGCAGCTCCCCCCGGACTGGCTCCGAGCAGTACTTC.

This clone was counted only a few times. This chain links TRBV9 with TRBJ1-2, with TRBD1 matching over 8 bases. Germline V CDR1 and CDR2: SGDLS, YYNGEE. V dropped 0 bases and J dropped 1; count of bases not matched to a gene: 5. The CDR3 sequence is 16 residues long. CDR3 residues: CASSVGTGYFNYGYTF. In DNA, the CDR3 is TGTGCCAGCAGCGTAGGGACAGGGTATTTTAACTATGGCTACACCTTC.

The chain has TRBV28 and TRBJ1-2; 8 bases align to TRBD1. V was clipped by 6 bases and J by 3 bases; unmatched bases: 6. The CDR3 length is 14 residues. Looked up from germline, CDR1 is MDHEN and CDR2 is SYDVKM. CDR3 DNA: TGTGCCAGCAGGGCACAGGGGGGGGACTATGGCTACACCTTC. Translating gives CASRAQGGDYGYTF.

The chain uses TRBV28 and TRBJ2-7, with 9 bases matching TRBD1. The trim removed 6 bases at V and 3 bases at J, leaving 12 bases unmatched. The CDR3 consists of 16 residues. Germline assignment: CDR1 MDHEN and CDR2 SYDVKM. The CDR3 DNA sequence: TGTGCCAGCAGACAGGGACAGGGAATTGGATTCTACGAGCAGTACTTC. Amino acids: CASRQGQGIGFYEQYF.